This T cell receptor (beta chain) was found in a study of cytomegalovirus exposure and HLA in healthy donors. V lost 4 bases and J lost 3, with 16 bases in between. Germline CDR1 and CDR2: KGHSH and LQKENI. The CDR3 totals 15 residues. To note about this clone: Its specificity is not known.

Repertoires were generated with immunoSEQ multiplex PCR, while TCRdb's copy carries only in-frame clones and drops some. Of 80,000 to 95,000 clones listed, approximately 93% are singletons. Study-level findings and limits: For cytomegalovirus status, the classifier reportedly gave diagnoses with high specificity and sensitivity. TCR clusters originating in the first cohort tended to co-occur in the approximately 130 validation repertoires, according to a later analysis.

The sample was PBMCs. This sequence originates from a woman aged 30 to 39 in good health and CMV-seropositive. The chain employs TRBV18 and TRBJ2-7, with D possibly matching TRBD2 (5 bases). The CDR3 reads CASSLSGGLIYEQYF. The CDR3, as DNA: TGTGCCAGCTCACTTTCGGGTGGACTGATCTACGAGCAGTACTTC.